These 27 T cell receptor beta chains were sequenced from one sample in a study of cytomegalovirus exposure and HLA in healthy donors. Both 60 Vbeta primers and 13 Jbeta primers went into the PCR. The method was immunoSEQ multiplex PCR; TCRdb's version includes in-frame clones alone and lacks a portion of them. Of 150,000 to 200,000 clones in the sample, around 85% were seen once. Sequenced input: PBMCs. The receptors shown here come from a boy under 10 years old in good health and CMV-seronegative.

The V gene is TRBV5-1, the J gene TRBJ2-5; no definite D call. The J call is doubtful: the DNA matches TRBJ2-7 better. The CDR3 has 14 amino acids. Per germline, CDR1 SGHRS and CDR2 YFSETQ. CDR3 DNA sequence: TGCGCCAGCAGCCTCTCCGGTTCTTCCTACGAGCAGTACTTC. Protein: CASSLSGSSYEQYF.

This chain links TRBV27 with TRBJ2-7; 11 bases align to TRBD2. V lost 6 bases to trimming and J lost 3 bases; unmatched junction nucleotides: 4. CDR3 length: 14 residues. CDR1 and CDR2 (germline): MNHEY, SMNVEV (reference sequence). CDR3 protein: CASSLAGGNYEQYF. The CDR3 DNA reads TGTGCCAGCAGCCTAGCGGGAGGTAACTACGAGCAGTACTTC.

The genes are TRBV6-7 and TRBJ1-1, with D perhaps matching TRBD1 (5 bases). TRBV6-7 is an ORF for which the function is uncertain. V lost 0 bases, J lost 5 bases, and 13 bases lay in between. The CDR3 has 15 amino acids. DNA of the CDR3: TGTGCCAGCAGTTACTCAAGGGCCGGGGGAACTGAAGCTTTCTTT. This translates into CASSYSRAGGTEAFF.

This rearrangement joins TRBV20-1 to TRBJ2-7; 8 bases are a match to TRBD2. CDR1 is DFQATT, CDR2 SNEGSKA, per germline (reference sequence). The ends lost 5 bases at V and 7 bases at J; junction bases unmatched: 4. This CDR3 has 11 residues. CDR3 amino acids: CSAEREKEQYF. Written as DNA, the CDR3 is TGCAGTGCTGAGCGGGAGAAAGAGCAGTACTTC.

The chain recombines TRBV27 with TRBJ2-3; 8 bases fit TRBD1. The trim removed 2 bases at V and 5 bases at J, leaving 6 bases unmatched. The CDR3 extends over 15 amino acids. CDR1 is MNHEY and CDR2 is SMNVEV in the germline V gene (reference sequence). The CDR3 region is CASSLMAGGLDTQYF. CDR3 DNA sequence: TGTGCCAGCAGTTTAATGGCAGGGGGCTTAGATACGCAGTATTTT.

The chain has TRBV29-1 and TRBJ1-5; 8 nucleotides line up with TRBD1. Losses at the gene ends were 7 bases for V and 5 bases for J; bases not matched to a gene: 25. Per the germline V gene, CDR1 is SQVTM and CDR2 is ANQGSEA. CDR3 length: 19 residues. CDR3 sequence reads: CSALGGEDREKEGYQPQHF. The CDR3 bases are TGCAGCGCGTTGGGGGGTGAGGACAGGGAAAAGGAAGGCTATCAGCCCCAGCATTTT.

V and J are TRBV2 and TRBJ1-5, with 8 bases identical to TRBD1. V shed 6 bases and J 12 bases; nucleotides not matched to a gene: 1. The length of the CDR3 is 10 residues. Per germline, CDR1 SNHLY and CDR2 FYNNEI. Here the CDR3 DNA reads TGTGCCAGCAGGGGACAGGACCAGCATTTT. Amino acids: CASRGQDQHF.

The CDR3 nucleotides are TGTGCCAGCAGCTTGGGAGCGACAGGGGGCTACGAGCAGTACTTC. Residues: CASSLGATGGYEQYF. This rearrangement joins TRBV5-4 to TRBJ2-7, with TRBD1 matching over 9 bases. J gave up 3 bases and V 0 bases, and 4 bases lay outside the gene matches. CDR3 length: 15 amino acids. The germline gives CDR1 SGHNT, CDR2 YYREEE (reference sequence).

The rearrangement uses TRBV28 and TRBJ1-2, with TRBD1 matching 7 bases. The CDR3 spans 16 residues. V shed 5 bases, J shed 0 bases, and the junction held 9 bases outside the gene matches. Looked up from germline, CDR1 is MDHEN and CDR2 is SYDVKM. CDR3 sequence reads: CASSPPYRGANYGYTF. CDR3 DNA: TGTGCCAGCAGTCCCCCATACAGGGGAGCTAACTATGGCTACACCTTC.

The V and J genes are TRBV5-6 and TRBJ2-1; TRBD1 matches at 7 bases. This CDR3 has 15 residues. Trimming at V came to 4 bases and at J to 1 base, leaving 5 bases not matched to a gene. CDR1 is SGHDT and CDR2 is YYEEEE in the germline V gene. The CDR3 spells CASSPTGVSYNEQFF. The CDR3 bases are TGTGCCAGCAGCCCCACAGGGGTGTCCTACAATGAGCAGTTCTTC.

The V call is TRBV5-4, the J call TRBJ1-2; 9 bases align to TRBD1. The CDR3 totals 16 residues. V was pared by 3 bases and J by 5 bases, with 11 bases of the junction left unmatched. The germline V gene encodes CDR1 SGHNT and CDR2 YYREEE (reference sequence). As DNA, the CDR3 is TGTGCCAGCAGCTCGTCAACGACAGGGGGAATGTATGGCTACACCTTC. This gives the protein CASSSSTTGGMYGYTF.

This clone occurred a few times. The chain carries TRBV5-4 and TRBJ1-6, with 9 bases aligning to TRBD1. V lost 0 bases and J lost 8; bases outside the gene matches: 3. The CDR3 loop spans 15 amino acids. CDR1 and CDR2 from the germline V gene are SGHNT and YYREEE (reference sequence). The CDR3 region has the DNA TGTGCCAGCAGCTTGGATCGGACAGGGGATTCACCCCTCCACTTT. Translated, it gives CASSLDRTGDSPLHF. The full variable domain, in which reference TRBV5-4 and TRBJ1-6 provide the parts outside the CDR3, is ETGVTQSPTHLIKTRGQQVTLRCSSQSGHNTVSWYQQALGQGPQFIFQYYREEENGRGNFPPRFSGLQFPNYSSELNVNALELDDSALYLCASSLDRTGDSPLHFGNGTRLTVT.

The V and J genes are TRBV28 and TRBJ1-5, with a possible D match to TRBD1 (5 bases). Trimming took 3 bases from V and 3 from J, leaving 12 bases between them. The CDR3 extends over 15 amino acids. CDR1 MDHEN and CDR2 SYDVKM come from the germline V gene. The CDR3 coding sequence is TGTGCCAGCAGTTTCCAGGGTATTAACAATCAGCCCCAGCATTTT. Its translation is CASSFQGINNQPQHF.

This chain links TRBV6-1 with TRBJ1-1; no clear D gene. The CDR3 runs 13 residues. Germline V gene data show CDR1 as MNHNS and CDR2 as SASEGT. The V and J ends lost 7 bases and 11 bases respectively, with 20 bases between them. CDR3 nucleotide sequence: TGTGCCAGCACCACGGGTCCTCCCGCTCAGGCTTTCTTT. Its translation is CASTTGPPAQAFF.

This clone occurred once. CDR3 nucleotide sequence: TGTGCCAGTAGTATGCGGACAGAGAACTATGGCTACACCTTC. Encoded protein: CASSMRTENYGYTF. The chain is built from TRBV19 and TRBJ1-2; TRBD1 is a possible D gene (6 bases). Germline lookup yields CDR1 LNHDA and CDR2 SQIVND (reference sequence). The CDR3 runs to 14 residues. V lost 3 bases and J 2 bases, leaving 10 bases between the germline ends.

The DNA of the CDR3 is TGCAGCGTCACTAGCGGGGGTAGGTCCTACAATGAGCAGTTCTTC. It codes for CSVTSGGRSYNEQFF. The chain is built from TRBV29-1 and TRBJ2-1; TRBD2 agrees at 11 bases. With V trimmed by 6 bases and J by 1 base, 5 bases remained unmatched. The V gene's germline CDR1 is SQVTM and CDR2 ANQGSEA. This CDR3 spans 15 amino acids.

The chain has TRBV19 and TRBJ1-2; 7 nucleotides agree with TRBD1. Germline CDR1 LNHDA, CDR2 SQIVND (reference sequence). This CDR3 is 16 amino acids long. Germline trimming cut 4 bases from V and 1 base from J; bases unmatched to any gene: 9. CDR3 nucleotides: TGTGCCAGTAGTACCCCCGGGACAGCATTTAACTATGGCTACACCTTC. This sequence encodes CASSTPGTAFNYGYTF.

The CDR3 DNA reads as TGCGCCAGCAGCTTCGGACAGGGAAATGAAAAACTGTTTTTT. Protein sequence: CASSFGQGNEKLFF. The chain recombines TRBV5-1 with TRBJ1-4, with 8 bases that match TRBD1. Trimming at V came to 2 bases and at J to 5 bases, leaving 2 bases not matched to a gene. CDR1 is SGHRS, CDR2 YFSETQ, per germline. This CDR3 region has 14 residues.

In this sample, this clone turned up once. The chain uses TRBV27 and TRBJ2-5; 7 bases line up with TRBD2. The CDR3 is 15 amino acids. CDR1 is MNHEY, CDR2 SMNVEV, per germline (reference sequence). V shed 8 bases and J 5 bases; nucleotides not matched to a gene: 14. The CDR3 is CASSSGRRAGETQYF. The CDR3 DNA follows: TGTGCCAGCTCTAGCGGACGGAGAGCGGGGGAGACCCAGTACTTC.

This chain links TRBV6-4 with TRBJ1-1, with D possibly being TRBD1 (6 bases). Germline V gene sequence: CDR1 MRHNA, CDR2 SNTAGT. V dropped 4 bases and J dropped 0 bases, with 15 bases sitting between them. The CDR3 is 16 residues long. CDR3 coding DNA: TGTGCCAGCAGTGTTTCGGCAGGGGACATGAACACTGAAGCTTTCTTT. Amino acid sequence: CASSVSAGDMNTEAFF.

V usage is TRBV5-1 and J usage is TRBJ2-1; the D gene is possibly TRBD2 (6 bases). This CDR3 region has 16 residues. CDR1 is SGHRS, CDR2 YFSETQ, per germline. The V gene lost 5 bases and the J gene lost 0 bases, with 15 bases spanning the gap. The CDR3 sequence is CASRPGTPSSYNEQFF. Here the CDR3 DNA reads TGCGCCAGCAGACCAGGGACTCCGAGCTCCTACAATGAGCAGTTCTTC.

This chain uses TRBV6-5 with TRBJ2-1; 10 nucleotides agree with TRBD2. Germline V CDR1 and CDR2: MNHEY, SVGAGI. J lost 3 bases, V lost 6 bases, and 5 bases had no gene match. The CDR3 is 15 residues long. The CDR3 region has the DNA TGTGCCAGCAGCCCCGTAGCGGGGGGCTACAATGAGCAGTTCTTC. Translated, it gives CASSPVAGGYNEQFF.

The gene calls are TRBV11-2 and TRBJ2-5, with D possibly TRBD1 on 5 matching bases. The DNA end is more similar to TRBJ2-7, so the J call may be wrong. The CDR3 contains 13 residues. Germline-derived CDR1 and CDR2 are SGHAT and FQNNGV. For the CDR3, the DNA is TGTGCCAGCAGCTCAGGGCTCGCATACGAGCAGTACTTC. Translating gives CASSSGLAYEQYF.

The gene calls are TRBV5-1 and TRBJ2-3; 13 nucleotides agree with TRBD2. V lost 1 base, J lost 0 bases, and 2 bases stayed unmatched. The CDR3 consists of 17 residues. Germline V gene sequence: CDR1 SGHRS, CDR2 YFSETQ. In DNA form, the CDR3 reads TGCGCCAGCAGCTTGTGGGGACTAGCGGGAAGCACAGATACGCAGTATTTT. This sequence encodes CASSLWGLAGSTDTQYF. Using reference TRBV5-1 and TRBJ2-3 for the parts outside the CDR3, the full variable domain is KAGVTQTPRYLIKTRGQQVTLSCSPISGHRSVSWYQQTPGQGLQFLFEYFSETQRNKGNFPGRFSGRQFSNSRSEMNVSTLELGDSALYLCASSLWGLAGSTDTQYFGPGTRLTVL.

This chain joins TRBV4-1 and TRBJ2-6, with D tentatively TRBD1 (5 bases). Germline CDR1 is MGHRA and CDR2 is YSYEKL. This CDR3 spans 18 amino acids. V gave up 6 bases and J gave up 1 base, with 19 bases separating them. In DNA, the CDR3 is TGCGCCAGCAGGCCCGTTGGCAGGGAAGTGTCTGGGGCCAACGTCCTGACTTTC. Translating gives CASRPVGREVSGANVLTF.

This chain connects TRBV15 to TRBJ2-2; possible D gene TRBD1, 6 bases. The V end was cut by 3 bases, the J end by 3 bases, with 8 bases between. The CDR3 is made up of 14 amino acids. Germline CDR1 is LNHNV and CDR2 is YYDKDF (reference sequence). CDR3 nucleotides: TGTGCCACCAGCAGTGGACAGCACACCGGGGAGCTGTTTTTT. It yields the protein CATSSGQHTGELFF. Variable domain in full (rest from reference TRBV15 and TRBJ2-2): DAMVIQNPRYQVTQFGKPVTLSCSQTLNHNVMYWYQQKSSQAPKLLFHYYDKDFNNEADTPDNFQSRRPNTSFCFLDIRSPGLGDTAMYLCATSSGQHTGELFFGEGSRLTVL.

For this clone: The junction shows a germline mismatch at one end, possibly a read error. The chain joins TRBV7-9 to TRBJ2-1; a weak D match, TRBD1 (6 bases). CDR1 is SEHNR and CDR2 is FQNEAQ in the germline V gene (reference sequence). This CDR3 has 14 amino acids. The CDR3 loop is CASSLAGEHNEQFF. Written as DNA, the CDR3 is TGTGCCAGCAGTTTAGCAGGGGAACACAATGAGCAGTTCTTC.